This T cell receptor beta chain was identified during a study of blood T cell repertoires in COVID-19 (dated by TCRdb to 2020 to 2022). At the level of the whole study: Samples from collaborators originated in the United States, Italy and Spain and spanned both the acute and convalescent phases of COVID-19. The material from the prospective study consisted of cDNA or gDNA derived from T cells, B-cell-depleted T cells, or PBMCs. The dataset comprised deeply sampled blood TCRbeta repertoires from subjects exposed to, actively infected with, or recovered from COVID-19. The repertoires were released in a freely available public database meant as a resource for research on the immune response to SARS-CoV-2. Samples came from the ongoing ImmuneRACE study (first 160 participants) plus 1,254 subjects from 6 global collaborators. HLA class I and class II types, where available, came from metadata supplied by the sample provider rather than from assay-based typing. The sample metadata nearly always contained a de-identified subject ID, COVID-19 status, age in years and sex. Broad study findings and their caveats: The quantity of clinical and demographic metadata differed by source and by participant and was supplied without curation.

The germline V gene (reference sequence) supplies CDR1 LNHDA and CDR2 SQIVND. Germline trimming amounts to 7 bases on V and 5 bases on J, with 4 as the count of junction bases outside the gene matches. From the cysteine through the phenylalanine, the CDR3 covers 13 amino acids. Here the CDR3 DNA is all that survives: 39 bases in frame from base 1. Whole blood was collected in K2EDTA tubes by collaborating institutions according to the institutions' own protocols. For TCRbeta analysis, collaborator samples were shipped as frozen whole blood, as isolated PBMCs, or as DNA extracted from either sample type. TCRbeta CDR3 regions were amplified from genomic DNA using the immunoSEQ Assay, a bias-controlled multiplex PCR. Turning to the authors' computational methods: The number of nucleated cells in each sample was estimated by amplification of reference gene primers within the assay. To quantify the absolute abundance of each unique TCRbeta CDR3 rearrangement, sequence reads were collapsed and filtered. For each sample, productive Simpson clonality was calculated by taking the square root of Simpson's diversity index across productive rearrangements. TCRdb limited this immuneACCESS table to in-frame rearrangements with V and J called. A share of clones is missing; checked studies link under half to unresolved V genes, and the rest is unexplained. V and J calls and clone size follow that table, whereas D and trimming were derived from the DNA. The sample has over 300,000 clones on record, about 82% of them singletons. The ten largest clones take up 6% to 9% of the sample.

In the case of this clone: Its recognized antigen is unknown. Base qualities are not provided; no much larger clone lies one nucleotide away.

Source material: peripheral blood. The receptor was isolated from a human donor in a cohort sampled during active COVID-19. This chain joins TRBV19 to TRBJ1-1, with 10 junctional bases fitting TRBD1. CDR3 loop: CASTSGQGTEAFF. The DNA sequence is as follows: TGTGCCAGTACCTCGGGACAGGGGACTGAAGCTTTCTTT.